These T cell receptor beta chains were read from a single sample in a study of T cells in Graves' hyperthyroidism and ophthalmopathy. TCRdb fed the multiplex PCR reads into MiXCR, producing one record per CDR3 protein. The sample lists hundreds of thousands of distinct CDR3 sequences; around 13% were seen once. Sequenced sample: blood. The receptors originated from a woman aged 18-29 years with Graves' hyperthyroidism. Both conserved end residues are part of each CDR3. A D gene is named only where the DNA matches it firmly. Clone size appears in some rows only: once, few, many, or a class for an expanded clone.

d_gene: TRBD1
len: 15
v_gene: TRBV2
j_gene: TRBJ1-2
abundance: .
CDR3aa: CASSVVQTGHYGYTF
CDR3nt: TGTGCCAGCAGTGTTGTTCAGACAGGGCACTATGGCTACACCTTC

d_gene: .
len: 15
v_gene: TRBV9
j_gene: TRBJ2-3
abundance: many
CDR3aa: CASSAVGDWSDTQYF
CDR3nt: TGTGCCAGCAGCGCCGTCGGGGATTGGTCAGATACGCAGTATTTT

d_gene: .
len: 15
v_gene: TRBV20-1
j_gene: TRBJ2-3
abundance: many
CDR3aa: CSADARIASTDTQYF
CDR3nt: TGCAGTGCCGACGCTAGAATCGCTAGCACAGATACGCAGTATTTT

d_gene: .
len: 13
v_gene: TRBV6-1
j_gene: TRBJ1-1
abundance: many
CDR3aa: CASSATRNTEAFF
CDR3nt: TGTGCCAGCAGTGCGACACGCAACACTGAAGCTTTCTTT

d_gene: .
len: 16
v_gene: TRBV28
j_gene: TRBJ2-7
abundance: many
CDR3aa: CASLDSRGRGTYEQYF
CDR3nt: TGTGCCAGCTTGGATAGTCGAGGGAGAGGGACCTACGAGCAGTACTTC

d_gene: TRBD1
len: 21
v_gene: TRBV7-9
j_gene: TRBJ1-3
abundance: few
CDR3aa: CASSLEALAAGTGGTGNTIYF
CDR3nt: TGTGCCAGCAGCTTAGAGGCCCTAGCAGCCGGGACAGGGGGCACTGGAAACACCATATATTTT

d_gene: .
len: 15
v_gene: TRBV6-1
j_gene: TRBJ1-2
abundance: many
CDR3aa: CASSDEGRANYGYTF
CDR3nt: TGTGCCAGCAGTGACGAGGGGAGAGCTAACTATGGCTACACCTTC

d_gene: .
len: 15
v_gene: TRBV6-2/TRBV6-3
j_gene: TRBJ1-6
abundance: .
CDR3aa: CASTPGGYALSPLHF
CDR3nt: TGTGCCAGCACCCCGGGCGGATACGCCCTTTCACCCCTCCACTTT

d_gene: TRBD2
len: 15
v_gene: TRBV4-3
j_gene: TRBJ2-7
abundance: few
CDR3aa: CASSGLAGIAYEQYF
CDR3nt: TGCGCCAGCAGCGGACTAGCGGGAATTGCCTACGAGCAGTACTTC

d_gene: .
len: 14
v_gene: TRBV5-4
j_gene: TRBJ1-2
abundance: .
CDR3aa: CASSLDFQGRIHTF
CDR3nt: TGTGCCAGCAGCTTGGATTTTCAGGGGAGGATCCACACCTTC

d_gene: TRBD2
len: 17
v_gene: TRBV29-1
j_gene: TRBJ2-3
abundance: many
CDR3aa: CSVDGLAGGHTGDTQYF
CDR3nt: TGCAGCGTTGATGGGCTAGCGGGGGGCCACACCGGAGATACGCAGTATTTT

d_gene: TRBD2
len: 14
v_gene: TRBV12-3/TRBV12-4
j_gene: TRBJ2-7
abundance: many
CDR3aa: CASSGTSGGVEQYF
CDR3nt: TGTGCCAGCAGCGGGACTAGCGGAGGGGTCGAGCAGTACTTC

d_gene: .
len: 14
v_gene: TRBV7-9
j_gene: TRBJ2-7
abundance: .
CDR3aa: CASSLAHKFYEQYF
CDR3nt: TGTGCCAGCAGCTTAGCCCATAAATTCTACGAGCAGTACTTC

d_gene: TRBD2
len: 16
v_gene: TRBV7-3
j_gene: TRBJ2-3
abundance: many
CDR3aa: CASSMGLAVGTDTQYF
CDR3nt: TGTGCCAGCAGCATGGGACTAGCGGTCGGCACAGATACGCAGTATTTT

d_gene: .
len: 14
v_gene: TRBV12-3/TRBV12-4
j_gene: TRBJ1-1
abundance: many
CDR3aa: CASTLNVRNTEAFF
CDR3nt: TGTGCCAGCACCCTGAACGTCAGAAACACTGAAGCTTTCTTT

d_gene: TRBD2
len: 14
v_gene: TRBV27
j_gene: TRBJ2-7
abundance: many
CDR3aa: CASSYRPSGYEQYF
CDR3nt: TGTGCCAGCAGTTACCGTCCTAGCGGTTACGAGCAGTACTTC

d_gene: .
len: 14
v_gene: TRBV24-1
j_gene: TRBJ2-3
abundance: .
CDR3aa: CATGGQDGTDTQYF
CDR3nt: TGTGCCACCGGGGGCCAGGACGGCACAGATACGCAGTATTTT

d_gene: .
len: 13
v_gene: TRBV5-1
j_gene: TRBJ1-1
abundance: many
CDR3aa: CASSLTYDTEAFF
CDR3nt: TGCGCCAGCAGCTTGACATACGACACTGAAGCTTTCTTT

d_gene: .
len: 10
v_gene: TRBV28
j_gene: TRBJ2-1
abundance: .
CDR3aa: CASRANEQFF
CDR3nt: TGTGCCAGCAGGGCCAATGAGCAGTTCTTC

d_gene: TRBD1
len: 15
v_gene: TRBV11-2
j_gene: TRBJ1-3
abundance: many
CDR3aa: CASSPPGGFGNTIYF
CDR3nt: TGTGCCAGCAGCCCTCCAGGGGGTTTTGGAAACACCATATATTTT

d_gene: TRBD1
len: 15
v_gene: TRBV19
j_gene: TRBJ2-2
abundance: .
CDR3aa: CASSALTGESGELFF
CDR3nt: TGTGCCAGTAGTGCCCTGACAGGGGAAAGCGGGGAGCTGTTTTTT

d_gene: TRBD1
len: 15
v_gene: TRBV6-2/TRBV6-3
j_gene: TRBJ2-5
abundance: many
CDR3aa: CASSPLRDREETQYF
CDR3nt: TGTGCCAGCAGTCCCCTCCGGGACAGGGAAGAGACCCAGTACTTC

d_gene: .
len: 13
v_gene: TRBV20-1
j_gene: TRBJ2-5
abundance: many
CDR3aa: CSAAQGKAETQYF
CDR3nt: TGCAGTGCCGCTCAGGGAAAAGCAGAGACCCAGTACTTC

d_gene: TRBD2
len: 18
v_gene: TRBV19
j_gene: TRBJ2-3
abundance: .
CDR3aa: CASSIFPGLAGAADTQYF
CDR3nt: TGTGCCAGTAGTATTTTCCCCGGACTAGCGGGAGCCGCAGATACGCAGTATTTT

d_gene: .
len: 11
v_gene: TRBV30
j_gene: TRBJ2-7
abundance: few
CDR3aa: CAWSHRDEQYF
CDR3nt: TGTGCCTGGAGTCACAGGGATGAGCAGTACTTC

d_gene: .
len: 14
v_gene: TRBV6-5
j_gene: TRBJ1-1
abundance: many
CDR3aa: CASSYAGLGTEAFF
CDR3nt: TGTGCCAGCAGTTATGCCGGCTTGGGCACTGAAGCTTTCTTT

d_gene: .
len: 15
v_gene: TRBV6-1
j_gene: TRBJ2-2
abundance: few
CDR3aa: CASSEAGKGAGELFF
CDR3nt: TGTGCCAGCAGTGAAGCGGGGAAGGGGGCCGGGGAGCTGTTTTTT

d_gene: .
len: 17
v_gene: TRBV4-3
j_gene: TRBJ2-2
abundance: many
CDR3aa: CASSHSDSSSNTGELFF
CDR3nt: TGCGCCAGCAGCCACAGTGACAGCTCCTCGAACACCGGGGAGCTGTTTTTT